This T cell receptor (beta chain) comes out of a study of CD8 T cells in Susac syndrome. Each multiple sclerosis control was a treatment-naive patient with relapsing-remitting disease that was either stable or active. Germline lookup yields CDR1 MNHEY and CDR2 SVGEGT. The CDR3 is 14 residues long. V shed 1 base and J shed 1 base, with 7 bases lying between them. It was with random hexamers that roughly 0.45 to 1 ug RNA was reverse transcribed. By means of immunoSEQ multiplex PCR, TCR beta CDR3 spanning 54 Vbeta and 13 Jbeta underwent amplification. TCRdb used MiXCR to reprocess the immunoSEQ multiplex PCR reads, holding one entry per CDR3 protein. The sample has approximately 220,000 distinct CDR3 sequences; roughly nine tenths are singletons.

This receptor was taken from a human donor with multiple sclerosis. V is TRBV6-2 or TRBV6-3 and J is TRBJ1-1; D uncertain. The sequencing input was CD8+ T cells from PBMCs. CDR3: CASSYYPENTEAFF. The DNA of the CDR3 is TGTGCCAGCAGTTACTATCCCGAGAACACTGAAGCTTTCTTT.